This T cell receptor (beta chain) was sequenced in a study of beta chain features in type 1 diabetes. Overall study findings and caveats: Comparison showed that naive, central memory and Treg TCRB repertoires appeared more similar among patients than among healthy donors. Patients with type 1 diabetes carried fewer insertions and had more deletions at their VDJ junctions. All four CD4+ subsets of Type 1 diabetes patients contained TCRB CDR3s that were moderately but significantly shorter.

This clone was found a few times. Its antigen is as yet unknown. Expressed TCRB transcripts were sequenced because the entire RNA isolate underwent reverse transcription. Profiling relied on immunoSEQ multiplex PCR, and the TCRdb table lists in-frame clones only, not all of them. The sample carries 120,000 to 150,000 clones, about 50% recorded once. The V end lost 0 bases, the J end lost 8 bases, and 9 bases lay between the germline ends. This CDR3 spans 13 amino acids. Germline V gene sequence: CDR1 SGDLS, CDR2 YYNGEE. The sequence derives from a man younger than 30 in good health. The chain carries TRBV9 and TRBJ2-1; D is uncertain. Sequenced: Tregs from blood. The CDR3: CASSVELSDEQFF. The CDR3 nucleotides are TGTGCCAGCAGCGTAGAGTTGAGCGATGAGCAGTTCTTC.